The rows below give T cell receptor beta chains drawn from one sample of a study of OX40 agonist ivuxolimab in advanced cancers. Method: immunoSEQ multiplex PCR; TCRdb's copy keeps in-frame clones and lacks some. The table lists approximately 62,000 clones, nearly 90% of them singletons. The sample in question was CD4+ or CD8+ T cells sorted from blood, obtained in a trial of the OX40 agonist ivuxolimab. These receptors all stem from an adult with an advanced solid tumor such as melanoma, head and neck, liver or kidney cancer. The CDR3 runs from the conserved cysteine through the conserved F or W. D genes are given only for firm matches. Where a row states a size, it is once, few, many or the class of an expanded clone; other rows omit it.

once	TRBV6-5	TRBJ2-7	NA	TGTGCCAGCAGTTACAAGGAACTTAGGGACCGGCAGTACTTC	CASSYKELRDRQYF
once	TRBV11-2	TRBJ1-3	TRBD1	TGTGCCAGCAGCTTGTCCGGGACAGGGCCCAACACCATATATTTT	CASSLSGTGPNTIYF
once	TRBV11-2	TRBJ1-2	TRBD1	TGTGCCAGCAGCCTAGGACAGGGCTATGGCTACACCTTC	CASSLGQGYGYTF
NA	TRBV6-1	TRBJ2-3	TRBD2	TGTGCCAGCAGTGGCCCGGAATGGCTAGCGGGAGCAGATACGCAGTATTTT	CASSGPEWLAGADTQYF
NA	TRBV6-5	TRBJ1-1	NA	TGTGCCAGCAGCTCCACCACCGCTGAAGCTTTCTTT	CASSSTTAEAFF
NA	TRBV14	TRBJ2-1	NA	TGTGCCAGCAGCCGTGGACTAACCTACAATGAGCAGTTCTTC	CASSRGLTYNEQFF
NA	TRBV15	TRBJ2-7	NA	TGTGCCACCAGCAGAGATGGGCGGGGCAGGGACTACGAGCAGTACTTC	CATSRDGRGRDYEQYF
NA	TRBV28	TRBJ2-3	TRBD2	TGTGCCAGCAGTTTGGGACTAGCGGGCACAGATACGCAGTATTTT	CASSLGLAGTDTQYF
NA	TRBV7-9	TRBJ1-5	NA	TGTGCCAGCAGCTTATTTAACAATCAGCCCCAGCATTTT	CASSLFNNQPQHF
NA	TRBV11-2	TRBJ1-2	NA	TGTGCCAGCAGCATAACAGGAGATTATGGCTACACCTTC	CASSITGDYGYTF
NA	TRBV6-1	TRBJ1-3	TRBD1	TGTGCCAGCAGTGCCCGGGACAGGGGGCCTGGAAACACCATATATTTT	CASSARDRGPGNTIYF
NA	TRBV7-8	TRBJ1-6	NA	TGTGCCAGCAGCCAAACCCACGGGGGACGGAATAATTCACCCCTCCACTTT	CASSQTHGGRNNSPLHF
NA	TRBV6-1	TRBJ1-1	NA	TGTGCCAGCAGTCCCCAGGCGAACACTGAAGCTTTCTTT	CASSPQANTEAFF
NA	TRBV4-1	TRBJ2-5	TRBD2	TGCGCCAGCAGCCAAGTCGCTGCTAGCGGGGTCGTACAGACCCAGTACTTC	CASSQVAASGVVQTQYF
NA	TRBV5-1	TRBJ1-4	TRBD1	TGCGCCAGCAGCGTGGGGACAGGGGGAACTAATGAAAAACTGTTTTTT	CASSVGTGGTNEKLFF
NA	TRBV5-1	TRBJ2-2	NA	TGCGCCAGCAGCCTCCAAGTTGGGGCTGCCACCGGGGAGCTGTTTTTT	CASSLQVGAATGELFF
few	TRBV7-2	TRBJ1-2	NA	TGTGCCAGCAGCTTAAAAGGGCGGGGCTACACCTTC	CASSLKGRGYTF
NA	TRBV6-6	TRBJ2-1	TRBD2	TGTGCCAGCAGTGACGGACTAGCGGGAGAGAATGAGCAGTTCTTC	CASSDGLAGENEQFF
NA	TRBV20-1	TRBJ1-1	NA	TGCAGTGGTCCGAGCGGGACTGAAGCTTTCTTT	CSGPSGTEAFF
NA	TRBV7-2	TRBJ2-7	NA	TGTGCCAGCAGCTTTGTCGGGACCTTTGGGGACGAGCAGTACTTC	CASSFVGTFGDEQYF
NA	TRBV7-9	TRBJ2-4	NA	TGTGCCAGCAGCTTAGCGCCGGTCGGGGACGTTGCCCCTCACTTC	CASSLAPVGDVAPHF
NA	TRBV12-2	TRBJ2-7	NA	TGTGCAAGTCGCTTAGGGGGTACAGGGAATACCGCCTACGAGCAGTACTTC	CASRLGGTGNTAYEQYF
few	TRBV5-5	TRBJ1-1	NA	TGTGCCAGCAGCTTGTTATTCCAGATGATGAACACTGAAGCTTTCTTT	CASSLLFQMMNTEAFF
NA	TRBV10-3	TRBJ2-1	NA	TGTGCCATCACGGGCTTCAACAATGAGCAGTTCTTC	CAITGFNNEQFF
few	TRBV30	TRBJ1-5	NA	TGTGCCTGGAGCCACAGGATGGGGGGCCAGCATTTT	CAWSHRMGGQHF
NA	TRBV5-4	TRBJ2-2	TRBD1	TGTGCCAGCAGCGCCCGACAGGGGTTGAACACCGGGGAGCTGTTTTTT	CASSARQGLNTGELFF
NA	TRBV5-5	TRBJ1-5	NA	TGTGCCAGCAGCCCAGAAGCGCCGAAGTCTCAGCCCCAGCATTTT	CASSPEAPKSQPQHF
NA	TRBV7-2	TRBJ2-1	TRBD2	TGTGCCAGCAGCCCCCCCGGCCTAGCGGTAAATGAGCAGTTCTTC	CASSPPGLAVNEQFF
NA	TRBV7-2	TRBJ1-1	NA	TGTGCCAGCAGTTCTCTGCCTGGGGACACTGAAGCTTTCTTT	CASSSLPGDTEAFF
NA	TRBV10-3	TRBJ1-2	TRBD1	TGTGCCATCAGTGTAGGGGACAGGATTACTAACTATGGCTACACCTTC	CAISVGDRITNYGYTF
NA	TRBV5-4	TRBJ2-7	TRBD2	TGTGCCAGCAGGCGTGCCCTAGCGGGAGATTCCTACGAGCAGTACTTC	CASRRALAGDSYEQYF
NA	TRBV9	TRBJ2-3	TRBD2	TGTGCCAGCAGCGTAGCTGGACTAGCGGGGGACACAGATACGCAGTATTTT	CASSVAGLAGDTDTQYF
NA	TRBV7-2	TRBJ2-7	TRBD2	TGTGCCAGCAGCTTTATTTTGGGGACTAGCGGGACCGGCTACGAGCAGTACTTC	CASSFILGTSGTGYEQYF
NA	TRBV10-3	TRBJ1-4	NA	TGTGCCACTACCGGACAGAGGCGGGATGAAAAACTGTTTTTT	CATTGQRRDEKLFF
NA	TRBV29-1	TRBJ2-3	NA	TGCAGCGTTGAGAAGGAATGGCAGCAGTATTTT	CSVEKEWQQYF
NA	TRBV19	TRBJ1-2	NA	TGTGCCAGTAGTTTCCGGACAGTTCAAGACTATGGCTACACCTTC	CASSFRTVQDYGYTF